The sequence of this T cell receptor beta chain was determined in a study of blood T cell repertoires in COVID-19. For the study at large: Donors in the United States, Italy and Spain gave samples during acute or convalescent COVID-19.

The germline gives CDR1 LNHNV, CDR2 YYDKDF (reference sequence). This CDR3 has 15 amino acids. Trimming pared 0 bases from V and 1 base from J, leaving 9 bases between. Clones were read by immunoSEQ multiplex PCR, and TCRdb kept only the in-frame ones, dropping some. The table lists some 120,000 clones, roughly 86% of them singletons. Input material: peripheral blood. The receptor comes from a human donor in a cohort sampled during active COVID-19. The chain uses TRBV15 and TRBJ1-1; D not resolved. CDR3 nucleotides: TGTGCCACCAGCAGAGATGGTGGAGAGAACACTGAAGCTTTCTTT. It codes for CATSRDGGENTEAFF.